The next 28 T cell receptor beta chains were all read from a single sample in a study of cytomegalovirus exposure and HLA in healthy donors. PCR involved 60 Vbeta and 13 Jbeta primers. Assay: immunoSEQ multiplex PCR; the TCRdb copy retains only in-frame clones and omits some. The data contain 150,000 to 200,000 clones, just under 80% of them seen just once; the ten biggest clones take up 1.5% to 2%. Sample: PBMCs. These receptors all come from a woman in her 30s in good health and CMV-seronegative.

V gene TRBV7-9 combines with J gene TRBJ2-7, with 9 bases identical to TRBD1. Germline-derived CDR1 and CDR2 are SEHNR and FQNEAQ (reference sequence). Unmatched junction bases numbered 9, after V lost 3 bases and J lost 6 bases. The CDR3 has 15 amino acids. The CDR3 DNA reads as TGTGCCAGCAGCTTCGTTAACAGGGGGCATGGCGAGCAGTACTTC. Translation: CASSFVNRGHGEQYF.

Remarks on this clone: Germline is not matched at one junction end, which may reflect a read error. The chain links TRBV6-1 to TRBJ1-3; D unresolved. The CDR3 runs to 10 residues. Germline V lookup: CDR1 MNHNS, CDR2 SASEGT. The CDR3 sequence is CASREVTIYF. DNA of the CDR3: TGTGCCAGCAGGGAAGTAACCATATATTTT.

The rearrangement links TRBV6-5 to TRBJ2-1; tentative D call: TRBD2 (5 bases). Trimming took off 0 bases at V and 6 bases at J, with 12 bases between the two ends. Germline CDR1 is MNHEY and CDR2 is SVGAGI. This CDR3 comprises 15 residues. CDR3 bases: TGTGCCAGCAGTTACTCGATTTCAAGCGGCAATGAGCAGTTCTTC. Its translation is CASSYSISSGNEQFF.

This clone was seen just once. This rearrangement joins TRBV13 to TRBJ2-1; 8 bases fit TRBD2. In germline, CDR1 is PRHDT, CDR2 FYEKMQ (reference sequence). There are 13 residues in the CDR3. Trimming took 2 bases from V and 8 from J; bases not matched to a gene: 2. CDR3 DNA sequence: TGTGCCAGCAGCTTACTAGCGGGCCATGAGCAGTTCTTC. Amino acid sequence: CASSLLAGHEQFF. Full variable domain (missing parts from reference TRBV13 and TRBJ2-1): AAGVIQSPRHLIKEKRETATLKCYPIPRHDTVYWYQQGPGQDPQFLISFYEKMQSDKGSIPDRFSAQQFSDYHSELNMSSLELGDSALYFCASSLLAGHEQFFGPGTRLTVL.

This chain connects TRBV30 to TRBJ1-3; tentative D call: TRBD1 (5 bases). V was trimmed by 3 bases and J by 0 bases, leaving 9 bases between them. From germline, CDR1 is GTSNPN and CDR2 SVGIG (reference sequence). The CDR3 contains 14 residues. The CDR3 region is CAWRQVSSGNTIYF. Here the CDR3 DNA reads TGTGCCTGGAGACAGGTCAGCTCTGGAAACACCATATATTTT.

V usage is TRBV4-2 and J usage is TRBJ1-1, with D perhaps matching TRBD1 (6 bases). Trimming pared 4 bases from V and 3 bases from J, leaving 12 bases between. The germline V gene encodes CDR1 LGHNA and CDR2 YNFKEQ. This CDR3 is built from 14 residues. As DNA, the CDR3 is TGTGCCAGCAGCCCCCGGGCAGGGGACACTGAAGCTTTCTTT. It yields the protein CASSPRAGDTEAFF.

The chain joins TRBV27 to TRBJ1-5, with D possibly being TRBD1 (6 bases). Germline loops: CDR1 MNHEY, CDR2 SMNVEV (reference sequence). The ends were cut back, 5 bases at V and 5 bases at J, with 16 bases in the middle. The CDR3 spans 15 residues. Here the CDR3 DNA reads TGTGCCAGCAGTCGTCATACAGGGCATGATCAGCCCCAGCATTTT. Protein: CASSRHTGHDQPQHF.

The chain recombines TRBV6-5 with TRBJ2-3; 7 bases are shared with TRBD2. Trimming at V came to 2 bases and at J to 2 bases, leaving 7 bases not matched to a gene. Germline V gene lookup returns CDR1 MNHEY and CDR2 SVGAGI. This CDR3 has 16 residues. This chain's CDR3 is CASSYGEGPSTDTQYF. The CDR3 DNA reads TGTGCCAGCAGTTACGGGGAGGGACCATCCACAGATACGCAGTATTTT.

The gene calls are TRBV4-3 and TRBJ1-2; D is unresolved. CDR3 length: 14 amino acids. Trimming pared 0 bases from V and 6 bases from J, leaving 11 bases between. CDR1 is LGHNA, CDR2 YSLEER, per germline. The CDR3 nucleotides read TGCGCCAGCAGCCAAGATAGTGAGATGGATGGCTACACCTTC. Protein sequence: CASSQDSEMDGYTF.

The sample holds one count of this clone. The chain uses TRBV11-2 and TRBJ2-3; 10 bases are a match to TRBD2. Trimming removed 1 base from V and 0 bases from J; junction bases left unmatched: 7. The CDR3 is 18 residues long. Per germline, CDR1 SGHAT and CDR2 FQNNGV. The chain's CDR3 is CASSLAAVAGGSTDTQYF. Here the CDR3 DNA reads TGTGCCAGCAGCTTAGCCGCTGTAGCGGGGGGTAGCACAGATACGCAGTATTTT. Full variable domain (missing parts from reference TRBV11-2 and TRBJ2-3): EAGVAQSPRYKIIEKRQSVAFWCNPISGHATLYWYQQILGQGPKLLIQFQNNGVVDDSQLPKDRFSAERLKGVDSTLKIQPAKLEDSAVYLCASSLAAVAGGSTDTQYFGPGTRLTVL.

The J gene is TRBJ2-7, the V gene TRBV18, with 12 bases that match TRBD2. Germline assignment: CDR1 KGHSH and CDR2 LQKENI. The CDR3 runs 14 residues. V gave up 3 bases and J gave up 5 bases; unmatched junction bases: 2. The CDR3 region is CASSPTSGGNEQYF. DNA of the CDR3: TGTGCCAGCTCACCTACTAGCGGGGGGAACGAGCAGTACTTC.

The chain combines TRBV6-5 with TRBJ1-1, with D perhaps TRBD1 (6 bases). The CDR3 is made up of 14 amino acids. Germline V gives CDR1 MNHEY, CDR2 SVGAGI. V dropped 4 bases and J dropped 7 bases, with 16 bases sitting between them. The CDR3: CASSFLQGKGEAFF. CDR3 coding DNA: TGTGCCAGCAGTTTCCTACAGGGAAAGGGTGAAGCTTTCTTT.

The chain uses TRBV6-6 and TRBJ1-2, with TRBD1 matching 9 bases. In germline, CDR1 is MNHNY, CDR2 SVGAGI (reference sequence). The CDR3 covers 15 residues. The V segment lost 5 bases and the J segment 8 bases; nucleotides outside the gene matches: 12. The DNA for the CDR3 is TGTGCCAGCAGTCCTACAATGGGACAGGGAAACGGCTACACCTTC. Encoded protein: CASSPTMGQGNGYTF.

V is TRBV29-1 and J is TRBJ2-7; D might be TRBD1 (5 bases). Germline V gene sequence: CDR1 SQVTM, CDR2 ANQGSEA. The CDR3 consists of 12 residues. Trimming cost V 4 bases and J 3 bases, with 10 bases left between them. CDR3 loop: CSVVQESYEQYF. In nucleotides, the CDR3 is TGCAGCGTTGTACAGGAGAGCTACGAGCAGTACTTC.

V and J are TRBV5-1 and TRBJ2-1; no clear D. The CDR3 extends over 12 amino acids. V gave up 3 bases and J gave up 6 bases, with 7 bases separating them. CDR1 is SGHRS, CDR2 YFSETQ, per germline. CDR3 in DNA: TGCGCCAGCAGCTCCCAATTCAATGAGCAGTTCTTC. It translates to CASSSQFNEQFF.

This clone was counted only a few times. V and J are TRBV9 and TRBJ2-2; D possibly corresponds to TRBD2 (6 bases). V was clipped by 0 bases and J by 13 bases, with 10 bases between them. The germline V gene has CDR1 SGDLS and CDR2 YYNGEE. This CDR3 contains 12 residues. The CDR3 DNA follows: TGTGCCAGCAGCGTAGTAGGAGGGCGGCTGTTTTTT. This encodes CASSVVGGRLFF. Based on the CDR3 plus reference TRBV9 and TRBJ2-2, the full variable domain is DSGVTQTPKHLITATGQRVTLRCSPRSGDLSVYWYQQSLDQGLQFLIQYYNGEERAKGNILERFSAQQFPDLHSELNLSSLELGDSALYFCASSVVGGRLFFGEGSRLTVL.

This sequence joins TRBV19 and TRBJ2-2; 9 nucleotides match TRBD1. The CDR3 runs 13 residues. The trim removed 9 bases at V and 5 bases at J, leaving 4 bases unmatched. Germline V gene data show CDR1 as LNHDA and CDR2 as SQIVND (reference sequence). For the CDR3, the DNA is TGTGCCAGCCGGGACAGGGTGACCGGGGAGCTGTTTTTT. It yields the protein CASRDRVTGELFF. The full variable domain, completed using reference TRBV19 and TRBJ2-2, is DGGITQSPKYLFRKEGQNVTLSCEQNLNHDAMYWYRQDPGQGLRLIYYSQIVNDFQKGDIAEGYSVSREKKESFPLTVTSAQKNPTAFYLCASRDRVTGELFFGEGSRLTVL.

The genes are TRBV2 and TRBJ1-4, with TRBD1 matching over 10 bases. The CDR3 sequence is 14 residues long. V lost 8 bases and J lost 6; bases outside the gene matches: 6. CDR1 is SNHLY and CDR2 is FYNNEI in the germline V gene. The CDR3 DNA is TGTGCCAGCCGACAGACAGGGGGCGATGAAAAACTGTTTTTT. This encodes CASRQTGGDEKLFF. Supplemented by reference TRBV2 and TRBJ1-4, the full variable domain reads EPEVTQTPSHQVTQMGQEVILRCVPISNHLYFYWYRQILGQKVEFLVSFYNNEISEKSEIFDDQFSVERPDGSNFTLKIRSTKLEDSAMYFCASRQTGGDEKLFFGSGTQLSVL.

The rearrangement links TRBV7-2 to TRBJ2-6; 9 bases are a match to TRBD1. Germline CDR1 is SGHTA and CDR2 is FQGNSA. CDR3 length: 18 residues. With 5 bases clipped from V and 0 bases from J, the junction kept 8 bases outside the gene matches. CDR3 DNA sequence: TGTGCCAGCAGCATTAACAGGGGGCGGTCCTCTGGGGCCAACGTCCTGACTTTC. Its protein product is CASSINRGRSSGANVLTF. The full variable domain, its missing parts supplied by reference TRBV7-2 and TRBJ2-6, is GAGVSQSPSNKVTEKGKDVELRCDPISGHTALYWYRQSLGQGLEFLIYFQGNSAPDKSGLPSDRFSAERTGGSVSTLTIQRTQQEDSAVYLCASSINRGRSSGANVLTFGAGSRLTVL.

This clone occurred a few times. The chain uses TRBV4-3 and TRBJ2-7, with 7 bases fitting TRBD2. V dropped 5 bases and J dropped 0; count of bases not matched to a gene: 10. The CDR3 totals 16 residues. Looked up from germline, CDR1 is LGHNA and CDR2 is YSLEER. In DNA form, the CDR3 reads TGCGCCAGCAGCGAGAGCCAGACTAGCTCCTCCTACGAGCAGTACTTC. Protein sequence: CASSESQTSSSYEQYF.

J is TRBJ2-6 and V is TRBV5-1; the D is unclear. Trimming stripped 4 bases from V and 2 bases from J, with 13 bases between. Germline CDR1 and CDR2: SGHRS and YFSETQ. The CDR3 extends over 16 amino acids. CDR3 DNA: TGCGCCAGCAGCCCACTCCCGGGTACTGGGGCCAACGTCCTGACTTTC. Protein: CASSPLPGTGANVLTF.

V usage is TRBV7-2 and J usage is TRBJ1-5; tentative D call: TRBD1 (5 bases). Germline-derived CDR1 and CDR2 are SGHTA and FQGNSA. There are 15 residues in the CDR3. V lost 1 base and J lost 0, with 7 bases in between. The CDR3 nucleotides read TGTGCCAGCAGCTTAGACAGGCATAGCAATCAGCCCCAGCATTTT. It is translated as CASSLDRHSNQPQHF.

The chain recombines TRBV28 with TRBJ2-3; 11 nucleotides match TRBD2. The CDR3 spans 17 residues. Germline V gene data show CDR1 as MDHEN and CDR2 as SYDVKM. The J segment lost 4 bases and the V segment lost 2 bases, leaving 8 bases of the junction unmatched. The CDR3 is CASSLSAPSGGSDTQYF. The CDR3 DNA reads as TGTGCCAGCAGTTTAAGTGCGCCTAGCGGGGGGTCAGATACGCAGTATTTT.

The chain joins TRBV6-1 to TRBJ2-1, with D perhaps matching TRBD2 (7 bases). V lost 2 bases and J 12 bases, leaving 29 bases between the germline ends. The CDR3 has 18 amino acids. Germline values: CDR1 MNHNS, CDR2 SASEGT. In DNA, the CDR3 is TGTGCCAGCAGTGAAAGGAGAGGCGGGGGCCCCTTGGGGAAAAGGCAGTTCTTC. Translated: CASSERRGGGPLGKRQFF.

The chain has TRBV2 and TRBJ1-1; TRBD1 agrees at 7 bases. The CDR3 contains 17 residues. The trim removed 6 bases at V and 0 bases at J, leaving 13 bases unmatched. Germline CDR1 is SNHLY and CDR2 is FYNNEI. CDR3 sequence reads: CASSSNFDRELNTEAFF. The CDR3 nucleotides are TGTGCCAGCAGCTCCAATTTCGACAGGGAATTGAACACTGAAGCTTTCTTT.

CDR3 region: CASSEVQGGGIVTLHF. As DNA, the CDR3 is TGTGCCAGCAGTGAAGTACAGGGGGGAGGTATCGTGACCCTCCACTTT. V usage is TRBV2 and J usage is TRBJ1-6; 8 bases line up with TRBD1. There are 16 residues in the CDR3. The V and J ends lost 1 base and 14 bases, in that order; junction bases with no gene match: 13. Germline lookup yields CDR1 SNHLY and CDR2 FYNNEI.

V is TRBV6-1 and J is TRBJ1-6, with TRBD1 matching 12 bases. CDR1 and CDR2 (germline): MNHNS, SASEGT. The J segment lost 9 bases and the V segment lost 5 bases, leaving 5 bases of the junction unmatched. This CDR3 comprises 15 residues. The CDR3, as DNA: TGTGCCAGCAGTCCGGGACAGGGGGCGAGTTCACCCCTCCACTTT. Its translation is CASSPGQGASSPLHF.

The chain uses TRBV27 and TRBJ2-5; 10 bases align to TRBD1. The CDR3 length is 18 residues. The V segment lost 6 bases and the J segment 2 bases; nucleotides outside the gene matches: 15. Germline V gene sequence: CDR1 MNHEY, CDR2 SMNVEV (reference sequence). CDR3 nucleotide sequence: TGTGCCAGCAGGCTGGGACAGGGGCTAGCGGAGGCGCAAGAGACCCAGTACTTC. Protein product: CASRLGQGLAEAQETQYF.